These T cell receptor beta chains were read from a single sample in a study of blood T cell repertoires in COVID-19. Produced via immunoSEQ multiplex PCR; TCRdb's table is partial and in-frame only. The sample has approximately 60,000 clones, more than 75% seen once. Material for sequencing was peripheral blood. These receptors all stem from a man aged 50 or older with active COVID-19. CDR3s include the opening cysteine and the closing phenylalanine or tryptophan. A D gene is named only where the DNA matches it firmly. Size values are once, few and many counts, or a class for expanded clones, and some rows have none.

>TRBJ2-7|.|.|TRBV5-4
TGTGCCAGCAGCGCTGCTGGCGGAGATGTCTACGAGCAGTACTTC
CASSAAGGDVYEQYF
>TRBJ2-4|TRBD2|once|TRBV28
TGTGCCAGCAGTTCTAGCGGGAGGCTTAAAAACATTCAGTACTTC
CASSSSGRLKNIQYF
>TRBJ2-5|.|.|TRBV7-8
TGTGCCAGCAGCTTAGGGTCAAACACAGCCTGGCACTTC
CASSLGSNTAWHF
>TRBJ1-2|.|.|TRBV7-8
TGTGCCAGCAGCTTGCGCAACAGCTATGGCTACACCTTC
CASSLRNSYGYTF
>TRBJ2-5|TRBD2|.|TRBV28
TGTGCCAGCAGTTTAACTAGCGGCGGGCAGGAGACCCAGTACTTC
CASSLTSGGQETQYF
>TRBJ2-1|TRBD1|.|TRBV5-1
TGCGCCAGCAGCTCGGACAGGGATGGCCATGAGCAGTTCTTC
CASSSDRDGHEQFF
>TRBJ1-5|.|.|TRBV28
TGTGCCAGCAGTTTATCTGATCAGCCCCAGCATTTT
CASSLSDQPQHF
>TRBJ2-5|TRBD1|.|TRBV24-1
TGTGCCACCAGTGGCCCGGGACAGGGACAAGAGACCCAGTACTTC
CATSGPGQGQETQYF
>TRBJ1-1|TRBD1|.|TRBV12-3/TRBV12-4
TGTGCCAGCATTGGGACAGGCACTGAAGCTTTCTTT
CASIGTGTEAFF
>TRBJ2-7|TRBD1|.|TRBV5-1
TGCGCCAGCAGCTTGTTCGGGACAGGGGGCGACGAGCAGTACTTC
CASSLFGTGGDEQYF
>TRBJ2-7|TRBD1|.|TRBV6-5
TGTGCCAGCTCCCTTTGGGGACAGGGCTACGAGCAGTACTTC
CASSLWGQGYEQYF
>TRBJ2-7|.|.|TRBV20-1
TGCAGTGCTAGAGATAGTTACGAGCAGTACTTC
CSARDSYEQYF
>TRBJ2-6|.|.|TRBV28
TGTGCCAGCAGCCAATGGAGCTCTGGGGCCAACGTCCTGACTTTC
CASSQWSSGANVLTF
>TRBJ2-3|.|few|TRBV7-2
TGTGCCAGCAGCTTAGACAGGGCGAGCACAGATACGCAGTATTTT
CASSLDRASTDTQYF